This entry lists 6 T cell receptor beta chains sequenced from one sample in a study of blood T cells in healthy people across ages. A second PCR, run for roughly 7 to 12 cycles, used a sample-barcoded 5' primer plus a J-beta primer mix. From the 5' RACE reads, TCRdb called clonotypes with MiXCR, one entry per CDR3 protein. This table has about 630,000 distinct CDR3 sequences, more than 20% appearing once. The sequencing input was blood. These receptors were collected from an older man in good health.

This sequence joins TRBV11-2 and TRBJ2-3; TRBD2 matches 15 bases. After removal of 4 bases from V and 2 bases from J, the junction contained 1 base not matched to a gene. The CDR3 loop spans 16 amino acids. From germline, CDR1 is SGHAT and CDR2 FQNNGV. CDR3 in amino acids: CASSWTSGRATDTQYF. CDR3 DNA sequence: TGTGCCAGCAGCTGGACTAGCGGGAGGGCCACAGATACGCAGTATTTT.

This clonotype occurred a few times. The V gene is TRBV20-1, the J gene TRBJ1-4; TRBD1 matches at 7 bases. The germline V gene encodes CDR1 DFQATT and CDR2 SNEGSKA (reference sequence). The CDR3 extends over 13 amino acids. V shed 6 bases and J 6 bases; nucleotides not matched to a gene: 7. The CDR3 sequence is CSAVGQSHEKLFF. CDR3 DNA sequence: TGCAGTGCCGTGGGACAGTCCCATGAAAAACTGTTTTTT.

A few counts support this clonotype. CDR3 DNA: TGTGCCATCAGGAGTCTAGCGGGAGAAGAGGAAGAGCAGTACTTC. Amino acid sequence: CAIRSLAGEEEEQYF. The chain is built from TRBV10-3 and TRBJ2-7; TRBD2 matches at 10 bases. V lost 6 bases to trimming and J lost 7 bases; unmatched junction nucleotides: 12. The CDR3 extends over 15 amino acids. Germline V lookup: CDR1 ENHRY, CDR2 SYGVKD.

With respect to this clonotype: At one boundary the junction diverges from the germline segment, which might be a read error. The CDR3 region is CASSLVPGQEKSSGADVLTF. CDR3 bases: TGTGCCAGCAGCTTGGTTCCAGGACAGGAAAAAAGCTCTGGGGCCGACGTCCTGACTTTC. V is TRBV7-2 and J is TRBJ2-6, with 7 bases aligning to TRBD1. The CDR3 sequence is 20 residues long. Per the germline V gene, CDR1 is SGHTA and CDR2 is FQGNSA.

This chain uses TRBV5-1 with TRBJ2-1; TRBD1 matches at 10 bases. CDR3 size: 15 residues. The germline gives CDR1 SGHRS, CDR2 YFSETQ. The ends lost 0 bases at V and 8 bases at J; junction bases unmatched: 5. The CDR3 here is CASSLGQGALDEQFF. The CDR3, as DNA: TGCGCCAGCAGCTTGGGACAGGGGGCGCTGGATGAGCAGTTCTTC.

V usage is TRBV28 and J usage is TRBJ2-2, with D maybe TRBD1 (5 bases). With 5 bases removed from V and 6 bases from J, the gap between germline ends came to 19 bases. Germline CDR1 reads MDHEN; CDR2 reads SYDVKM. CDR3 length: 16 amino acids. The CDR3 DNA follows: TGTGCCAGCAGTCCCCAGCTCGGTGTCAGGGCCGGGGAGCTGTTTTTT. Protein: CASSPQLGVRAGELFF.